This T cell receptor beta chain was sequenced in a study of shared clonotypes between healthy human individuals. Naive CD8 cells lacked CD45RO and underwent positive selection for CCR7, leaving out terminally differentiated effector memory CD45RA+ cells. Generated by immunoSEQ multiplex PCR, the TCRdb table keeps only in-frame clones and is missing some. Here the sample spans under 2,000,000 clones, approximately 95% being singletons. The V and J ends lost 4 bases and 2 bases respectively, with 12 bases between them. This CDR3 has 14 amino acids. Looked up from germline, CDR1 is SGHDT and CDR2 is YYEEEE.

The chain couples TRBV5-6 to TRBJ2-5; D may be TRBD1 (5 bases). Sequencing used naive CD8+ T cells sorted from blood. The TCR comes from a man aged 18 to 30 in good health. CDR3 bases: TGTGCCAGCAGCCCGCCGACAGTTCAAGAGACCCAGTACTTC. As protein: CASSPPTVQETQYF.